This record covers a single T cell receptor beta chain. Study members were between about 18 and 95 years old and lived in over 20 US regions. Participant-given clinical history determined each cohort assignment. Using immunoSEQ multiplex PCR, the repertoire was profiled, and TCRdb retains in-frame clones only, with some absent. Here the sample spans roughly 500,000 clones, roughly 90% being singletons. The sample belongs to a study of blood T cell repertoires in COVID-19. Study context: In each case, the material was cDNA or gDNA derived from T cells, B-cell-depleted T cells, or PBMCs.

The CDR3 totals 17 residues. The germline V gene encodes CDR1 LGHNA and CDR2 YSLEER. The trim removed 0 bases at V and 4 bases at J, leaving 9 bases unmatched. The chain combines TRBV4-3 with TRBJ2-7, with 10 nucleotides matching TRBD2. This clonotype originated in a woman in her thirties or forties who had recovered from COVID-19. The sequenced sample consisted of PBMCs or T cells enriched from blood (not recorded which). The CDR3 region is CASSQDISGRAHYEQYF. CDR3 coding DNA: TGCGCCAGCAGCCAAGATATAAGCGGGAGGGCCCATTACGAGCAGTACTTC.